Presented here are 18 T cell receptor beta chains from one specimen sequenced in a study of blood T cells in healthy people across ages. A J-beta primer mix and a sample-barcoded 5' primer were used in a second PCR of about 6 to 12 cycles. Using its own MiXCR run on the 5' RACE reads, TCRdb lists one record per CDR3 protein. The repertoire holds about 1.8 million distinct CDR3 sequences, with 49% as singletons. The sequenced sample was blood. The receptors shown here come from a middle-aged woman in good health.

J is TRBJ2-1 and V is TRBV5-1, with 7 nucleotides matching TRBD1. With 2 bases clipped from V and 1 base from J, the junction kept 12 bases outside the gene matches. Germline values: CDR1 SGHRS, CDR2 YFSETQ. The CDR3 sequence is 18 residues long. In DNA, the CDR3 is TGCGCCAGCAGCTTTACCGGGACAGACTGGGCGTCCTACAATGAGCAGTTCTTC. Amino acids: CASSFTGTDWASYNEQFF.

The V gene is TRBV7-9, the J gene TRBJ2-3; TRBD2 aligns across 7 bases. Looked up from germline, CDR1 is SEHNR and CDR2 is FQNEAQ (reference sequence). The trim removed 5 bases at V and 1 base at J, leaving 6 bases unmatched. The CDR3 sequence is 15 residues long. CDR3 DNA: TGTGCCAGCAGCCCCCTTGGGGGGGGCACAGATACGCAGTATTTT. Amino acids: CASSPLGGGTDTQYF.

The rearrangement joins TRBV29-1 to TRBJ1-4; 8 bases are shared with TRBD1. This CDR3 has 16 amino acids. V lost 5 bases and J lost 3; bases outside the gene matches: 11. CDR1 SQVTM and CDR2 ANQGSEA come from the germline V gene. The CDR3 region is CSVHTRGQGANEKLFF. The CDR3 region has the DNA TGCAGCGTTCACACCAGAGGACAGGGAGCTAATGAAAAACTGTTTTTT.

On this clonotype: At one boundary the junction diverges from the germline segment, which might be a read error. This chain links TRBV13 with TRBJ2-7; possible D gene TRBD2, 5 bases. Germline CDR1 and CDR2: PRHDT and FYEKMQ (reference sequence). The CDR3 has 14 amino acids. Here the CDR3 reads CANSLGLITYEQYF. For the CDR3, the DNA is TGTGCCAACAGCTTAGGACTGATAACCTACGAGCAGTACTTC.

This chain joins TRBV4-2 and TRBJ1-5; possibly TRBD1 for D (5 bases). From germline, CDR1 is LGHNA and CDR2 YNFKEQ. This CDR3 is built from 13 residues. V lost 1 base and J lost 6, with 7 bases in between. CDR3 in amino acids: CASSQAQGQPQHF. The CDR3 nucleotides read TGTGCCAGCAGCCAAGCCCAGGGTCAGCCCCAGCATTTT.

The chain carries TRBV5-6 and TRBJ1-2; 7 bases are a match to TRBD1. The CDR3 length is 13 residues. Trimming cost V 4 bases and J 4 bases; bases outside gene matches: 4. Germline V gives CDR1 SGHDT, CDR2 YYEEEE. Here the CDR3 reads CASSTGQRYGYTF. In DNA form, the CDR3 reads TGTGCCAGCAGCACGGGACAGCGCTATGGCTACACCTTC.

The chain couples TRBV28 to TRBJ2-3, with 7 positions matching TRBD2. The germline CDR1 and CDR2 sequences are MDHEN and SYDVKM. With V trimmed by 3 bases and J by 0 bases, 6 bases remained unmatched. The CDR3 is made up of 16 amino acids. The CDR3 is CASSLMSGGSTDTQYF. The CDR3 coding sequence is TGTGCCAGCAGTTTGATGTCGGGGGGTAGCACAGATACGCAGTATTTT.

The rearrangement links TRBV5-1 to TRBJ1-1; the D gene is possibly TRBD1 (5 bases). This CDR3 is built from 13 residues. Germline lookup yields CDR1 SGHRS and CDR2 YFSETQ. Deletions cut 4 bases from V and 3 bases from J, with 10 bases between. CDR3 nucleotides: TGCGCCAGCAGCCGGGGGATGGACACTGAAGCTTTCTTT. Translated, it gives CASSRGMDTEAFF.

V is TRBV29-1 and J is TRBJ1-2; D call uncertain. This CDR3 is built from 15 residues. Germline-derived CDR1 and CDR2 are SQVTM and ANQGSEA. The ends were cut back, 6 bases at V and 2 bases at J, with 19 bases in the middle. In DNA, the CDR3 is TGCAGCGTCGCACCCCTGACGGGAAACAACTATGGCTACACCTTC. Translation gives CSVAPLTGNNYGYTF.

The chain uses TRBV28 and TRBJ2-1, with TRBD2 identical over 8 bases. V shed 3 bases and J 13 bases; nucleotides not matched to a gene: 11. Germline-derived CDR1 and CDR2 are MDHEN and SYDVKM. The CDR3 extends over 14 amino acids. The CDR3 DNA follows: TGTGCCAGCAGTTTCCGGCTAGCGGGCAGGGATCAGTTCTTC. It yields the protein CASSFRLAGRDQFF.

The chain carries TRBV9 and TRBJ2-3; the D gene is possibly TRBD2 (5 bases). V lost 0 bases and J lost 2, with 10 bases in between. The CDR3 runs to 15 residues. Per the germline V gene, CDR1 is SGDLS and CDR2 is YYNGEE. The CDR3 here is CASSVAMRATDTQYF. DNA for the CDR3: TGTGCCAGCAGCGTAGCTATGCGGGCCACAGATACGCAGTATTTT.

The rearrangement uses TRBV7-2 and TRBJ2-1, with 9 bases lining up with TRBD2. This CDR3 has 14 residues. Losses at the gene ends were 7 bases for V and 4 bases for J; bases not matched to a gene: 5. CDR1 is SGHTA and CDR2 is FQGNSA in the germline V gene. The CDR3 DNA is TGTGCCAGCAAGGCGGGGGGGGTGTACAATGAGCAGTTCTTC. Translated: CASKAGGVYNEQFF. The whole variable domain, filled in from reference TRBV7-2 and TRBJ2-1, reads GAGVSQSPSNKVTEKGKDVELRCDPISGHTALYWYRQSLGQGLEFLIYFQGNSAPDKSGLPSDRFSAERTGGSVSTLTIQRTQQEDSAVYLCASKAGGVYNEQFFGPGTRLTVL.

A word on this clonotype: Germline is not matched at one junction end, which may reflect a read error. The V call is TRBV7-7, the J call TRBJ2-5; 9 nucleotides align to TRBD1. Germline CDR1 SSHAT, CDR2 FNYEAQ (reference sequence). This CDR3 contains 15 residues. The CDR3 DNA is TGTGCTAGCAGCTTCTCCGGGACAGGGTCCGAGACCCAGTACTTC. It specifies CASSFSGTGSETQYF.

This sequence joins TRBV28 and TRBJ1-2; no firm D call. The V and J ends lost 7 bases and 6 bases respectively, with 15 bases between them. Germline V lookup: CDR1 MDHEN, CDR2 SYDVKM. The CDR3 is made up of 13 amino acids. The CDR3 DNA reads as TGTGCCAGCATCCCCAGCGTACGGGATGGCTACACCTTC. It is translated as CASIPSVRDGYTF.

The chain uses TRBV4-3 and TRBJ1-1; TRBD1 aligns across 7 bases. V lost 4 bases to trimming and J lost 3 bases; unmatched junction nucleotides: 8. Germline assignment: CDR1 LGHNA and CDR2 YSLEER. The CDR3 has 15 amino acids. As DNA, the CDR3 is TGCGCCAGCAGCCCGAAGGACAGGACTTACACTGAAGCTTTCTTT. Protein product: CASSPKDRTYTEAFF.

As for this clonotype: One end of the junction varies from germline; a read error may be responsible. V and J are TRBV28 and TRBJ2-3, with D unclear. CDR1 and CDR2 from the germline V gene are MDHEN and SYDVKM. CDR3 size: 12 residues. DNA of the CDR3: TGTGCCAGCACCCGGATTCCAGACACGCAGTATTTT. This encodes CASTRIPDTQYF.

This chain connects TRBV20-1 to TRBJ2-2, with TRBD2 identical over 10 bases. J was trimmed by 8 bases and V by 6 bases; bases with no gene match: 12. This CDR3 contains 15 residues. The germline V gene has CDR1 DFQATT and CDR2 SNEGSKA (reference sequence). The CDR3 protein is CSARPSGGTRGELFF. CDR3 nucleotide sequence: TGCAGTGCCCGACCTAGCGGGGGTACCCGGGGGGAGCTGTTTTTT.

There are a few counts of this clonotype. The chain employs TRBV28 and TRBJ2-5; no firm D call. The CDR3 spans 18 residues. CDR1 is MDHEN, CDR2 SYDVKM, per germline. The V end lost 4 bases, the J end lost 0 bases, and 21 bases lay between the germline ends. The DNA for the CDR3 is TGTGCCAGCAGTTACGCAGCCGAGACAAACTTTAACCAAGAGACCCAGTACTTC. Residues: CASSYAAETNFNQETQYF.